A selection of T cell receptor beta chains follows, all from one sample in a study of blood T cell repertoires in COVID-19. Sequencing was performed with immunoSEQ multiplex PCR; in TCRdb, only in-frame clones are kept and a portion is missing. The sample shows some 430,000 clones, about 92% of them seen only once. The sample comprised PBMCs or T cells enriched from blood (not recorded which). The receptors were sampled from a young man who had recovered from COVID-19. Each CDR3 is given with its conserved first and last residue. The D gene is left open where the match is weak. A row's size may be missing; if present it is once, few, many or a size class.

j_call d_call clone_size v_call cdr3_aa cdr3_nt
TRBJ2-1 TRBD2 . TRBV7-8 CASSQTRLASTYNEQFF TGTGCCAGCAGCCAAACCCGACTAGCGTCTACCTACAATGAGCAGTTCTTC
TRBJ1-2 . once TRBV5-4 CASSLAYLGYGYTF TGTGCCAGCAGCTTGGCCTACCTAGGCTATGGCTACACCTTC
TRBJ1-1 TRBD1 . TRBV7-9 CASSVTGVTEAFF TGTGCCAGCAGCGTAACAGGGGTGACTGAAGCTTTCTTT
TRBJ2-7 . . TRBV15 CATSRDRGSSEQYF TGTGCCACCAGCAGAGATAGGGGTAGCTCCGAGCAGTACTTC
TRBJ1-5 . . TRBV2 CASSDREAPQPQHF TGTGCCAGCAGTGACAGGGAGGCCCCTCAGCCCCAGCATTTT
TRBJ1-2 . . TRBV5-4 CASSYGTASPLTYGYTF TGTGCCAGCAGCTATGGGACTGCCTCACCACTGACCTATGGCTACACCTTC
TRBJ2-1 TRBD2 . TRBV5-4 CASSPVAGYNEQFF TGTGCCAGCAGTCCCGTAGCGGGATACAATGAGCAGTTCTTC
TRBJ2-7 . once TRBV6-5 CASAFGTLGAYEQYF TGTGCCAGCGCCTTCGGGACTCTCGGCGCCTACGAGCAGTACTTC
TRBJ2-7 . . TRBV2 CATRPGTPSYEQYF TGTGCCACTCGTCCCGGGACTCCTTCCTACGAGCAGTACTTC
TRBJ1-3 TRBD1 . TRBV6-5 CASMQGANTGNTIYF TGTGCCAGCATGCAGGGGGCGAACACTGGAAACACCATATATTTT
TRBJ1-4 . . TRBV28 CASSLSREASEKLFF TGTGCCAGCAGTTTGTCCAGGGAGGCAAGTGAAAAACTGTTTTTT
TRBJ1-1 . . TRBV11-2 CASSLVARRGWFFGTEAFF TGTGCCAGCAGCTTAGTAGCCAGGCGGGGCTGGTTCTTTGGCACTGAAGCTTTCTTT
TRBJ1-1 . . TRBV18 CASSPRQPSGSEAFF TGTGCCAGCTCACCTCGACAGCCATCAGGGTCTGAAGCTTTCTTT
TRBJ1-3 TRBD1 . TRBV4-1 CASSQALTGLDTIYF TGCGCCAGCAGCCAAGCTTTGACAGGGTTGGACACCATATATTTT
TRBJ1-1 TRBD1 . TRBV6-5 CASSSKTGGTEAFF TGTGCCAGCAGTTCCAAGACAGGGGGCACTGAAGCTTTCTTT
TRBJ1-5 TRBD1 . TRBV2 CASTQRTGGNQPQHF TGTGCCAGCACCCAACGGACAGGCGGCAATCAGCCCCAGCATTTT
TRBJ2-5 . once TRBV5-1 CASSTLTQETQYF TGCGCCAGCAGCACCCTAACCCAAGAGACCCAGTACTTC
TRBJ2-3 TRBD1 . TRBV28 CAAQGALTDTQYF TGTGCCGCACAGGGGGCTCTAACAGATACGCAGTATTTT
TRBJ2-1 . . TRBV7-2 CASSLASGRAYNEQFF TGTGCCAGCAGCTTAGCTAGCGGCAGAGCCTACAATGAGCAGTTCTTC
TRBJ2-1 TRBD1 . TRBV5-1 CASSSGTVYNEQFF TGCGCCAGCAGCTCTGGGACAGTTTACAATGAGCAGTTCTTC
TRBJ1-2 . once TRBV5-6 CASSIGTQGYTF TGTGCCAGCAGCATCGGGACTCAGGGCTACACCTTC
TRBJ1-2 . . TRBV7-9 CASTLGAWVRGYTF TGTGCCAGCACCCTGGGGGCATGGGTGCGAGGCTACACCTTC
TRBJ1-6 . . TRBV4-1 CASSQAGARHNSPLHF TGCGCCAGCAGCCAAGCAGGGGCTAGGCATAATTCACCCCTCCACTTT
TRBJ1-3 . . TRBV5-4 CASSLAGGNSGNTIYF TGTGCCAGCAGCTTGGCCGGGGGGAACTCTGGAAACACCATATATTTT
TRBJ1-5 TRBD1 . TRBV7-8 CASSRDRGQPQHF TGTGCCAGCAGCAGGGACAGGGGCCAGCCCCAGCATTTT
TRBJ2-1 TRBD1 . TRBV19 CASSTGGAGNEQFF TGTGCCAGTAGTACAGGGGGCGCGGGCAATGAGCAGTTCTTC
TRBJ2-1 TRBD2 . TRBV7-9 CASSSGLVSNEQFF TGTGCCAGCAGCTCGGGACTAGTCAGCAATGAGCAGTTCTTC
TRBJ2-2 TRBD2 . TRBV28 CASSYPRSGSINTGELFF TGTGCCAGCAGTTATCCCCGTAGCGGGAGTATCAACACCGGGGAGCTGTTTTTT
TRBJ2-1 . . TRBV29-1 CSVGRGGHYNEQFF TGCAGCGTTGGGCGGGGCGGGCACTACAATGAGCAGTTCTTC
TRBJ1-2 TRBD1 . TRBV9 CASSVALDRAVYGYTF TGTGCCAGCAGCGTAGCCCTTGACAGGGCTGTCTATGGCTACACCTTC
TRBJ2-3 . . TRBV27 CASSGQGLGTDTQYF TGTGCCAGCAGTGGTCAGGGTCTCGGCACAGATACGCAGTATTTT
TRBJ2-4 . . TRBV11-2 CASSSWRNKNIQYF TGTGCCAGCAGCTCCTGGCGGAACAAAAACATTCAGTACTTC
TRBJ1-2 . few TRBV30 CAWSPGQRNGYTF TGTGCCTGGAGTCCGGGACAAAGGAACGGCTACACCTTC
TRBJ1-6 TRBD1 . TRBV15 CATRPGQGNSPLHF TGTGCCACCAGGCCGGGACAGGGGAATTCACCCCTCCACTTT
TRBJ2-5 . . TRBV5-6 CASSLSQVFQETQYF TGTGCCAGCAGCTTGAGTCAGGTATTTCAAGAGACCCAGTACTTC
TRBJ2-1 . . TRBV3-1/TRBV3-2 CASSQATRAYNEQFF TGTGCCAGCAGCCAAGCGACTAGGGCCTACAATGAGCAGTTCTTC
TRBJ1-5 . . TRBV21-1 CASSNPTGGADQPQHF TGTGCCAGCAGCAATCCGACAGGGGGAGCGGATCAGCCCCAGCATTTT
TRBJ1-5 . . TRBV19 CASRQGRNQPQHF TGTGCCAGTAGGCAGGGTCGCAATCAGCCCCAGCATTTT
TRBJ2-5 TRBD2 once TRBV7-9 CASSPREDQETQYF TGTGCCAGCAGCCCCCGGGAGGACCAAGAGACCCAGTACTTC
TRBJ1-5 TRBD1 . TRBV6-5 CASRTGGKDQPQHF TGTGCCAGCAGAACAGGGGGAAAGGACCAGCCCCAGCATTTT
TRBJ1-1 . . TRBV15 CATSRQGKDTEAFF TGTGCCACCAGCAGGCAGGGAAAGGACACTGAAGCTTTCTTT
TRBJ1-5 TRBD1 few TRBV28 CASSSQGAGNQPQHF TGTGCCAGCAGTTCCCAGGGGGCAGGCAATCAGCCCCAGCATTTT
TRBJ1-6 . . TRBV9 CASSVSGLENSPLHF TGTGCCAGCAGCGTATCCGGCCTGGAGAATTCACCCCTCCACTTT
TRBJ1-1 . . TRBV15 CATSNGGRAFF TGTGCCACCAGCAATGGAGGGCGCGCTTTCTTT
TRBJ2-7 TRBD2 . TRBV6-5 CASTRAGGPYEQYF TGTGCCAGCACTCGGGCGGGAGGGCCCTACGAGCAGTACTTC
TRBJ2-1 . . TRBV5-1 CASSLGGGGYEQFF TGCGCCAGCAGCTTGGGTGGGGGCGGCTATGAGCAGTTCTTC
TRBJ2-3 . . TRBV10-3 CAISESISANTQYF TGTGCCATCAGTGAGTCGATAAGCGCCAATACGCAGTATTTT
TRBJ1-6 . many TRBV18 CASSPPGRESSPLHF TGTGCCAGCTCACCACCGGGCCGGGAGAGCTCACCCCTCCACTTT
TRBJ2-5 TRBD2 once TRBV12-5 CASGLVISGRAPGTQYF TGTGCTAGTGGTTTGGTAATAAGCGGGAGGGCCCCCGGGACCCAGTACTTC
TRBJ2-3 TRBD2 . TRBV10-1 CASSESSFGSGSGADTQYF TGCGCCAGCAGTGAGTCGTCCTTTGGTAGCGGGAGTGGTGCAGATACGCAGTATTTT
TRBJ1-2 . once TRBV19 CASRRGNYGYTF TGTGCCAGTAGGCGGGGAAACTATGGCTACACCTTC
TRBJ1-4 . once TRBV3-1/TRBV3-2 CASSPATNEKLFF TGTGCCAGCAGCCCTGCAACTAATGAAAAACTGTTTTTT
TRBJ1-5 . . TRBV19 CASSNGNLQGKNQPQHF TGTGCCAGTAGTAATGGGAACCTTCAGGGGAAAAATCAGCCCCAGCATTTT
TRBJ1-3 TRBD1 . TRBV13 CASSGGQGSPGNTIYF TGTGCCAGCAGCGGAGGACAGGGTTCACCTGGAAACACCATATATTTT
TRBJ2-2 . . TRBV6-5 CASGSAVSGTGELFF TGTGCCAGCGGGTCCGCGGTCTCGGGCACCGGGGAGCTGTTTTTT
TRBJ2-3 . . TRBV28 CASTEVRGQRSDTQYF TGTGCCAGCACCGAGGTACGCGGACAGCGGTCAGATACGCAGTATTTT
TRBJ1-1 . . TRBV3-1/TRBV3-2 CASSQPGRGTEAFF TGTGCCAGCAGCCAACCAGGGAGGGGCACTGAAGCTTTCTTT
TRBJ2-5 TRBD1 . TRBV5-4 CASSLAFSGQEKETQYF TGTGCCAGCAGCTTGGCCTTCTCGGGACAGGAGAAAGAGACCCAGTACTTC
TRBJ2-2 . . TRBV4-1 CASSQDGRVTGELFF TGCGCCAGCAGCCAAGATGGCAGGGTCACCGGGGAGCTGTTTTTT